The source of this TCR beta chain is a study of technical replicates of blood from a handful of donors. Method: immunoSEQ multiplex PCR; TCRdb's copy keeps in-frame clones and lacks some. This sample carries around 71,000 clones, roughly 90% of them seen once, and the ten largest clones take around 0.44%. J was trimmed by 4 bases and V by 4 bases; bases with no gene match: 3. The germline V gene encodes CDR1 MGHRA and CDR2 YSYEKL. This CDR3 contains 15 residues. The genes are TRBV4-1 and TRBJ2-2, with 10 bases aligning to TRBD2. Sequencing was performed on T cells isolated from PBMCs. The source of this sequence is a human donor in good health. CDR3 in amino acids: CASSLAGGGTGELFF. CDR3 nucleotides: TGCGCCAGCAGCCTAGCGGGAGGTGGCACCGGGGAGCTGTTTTTT.